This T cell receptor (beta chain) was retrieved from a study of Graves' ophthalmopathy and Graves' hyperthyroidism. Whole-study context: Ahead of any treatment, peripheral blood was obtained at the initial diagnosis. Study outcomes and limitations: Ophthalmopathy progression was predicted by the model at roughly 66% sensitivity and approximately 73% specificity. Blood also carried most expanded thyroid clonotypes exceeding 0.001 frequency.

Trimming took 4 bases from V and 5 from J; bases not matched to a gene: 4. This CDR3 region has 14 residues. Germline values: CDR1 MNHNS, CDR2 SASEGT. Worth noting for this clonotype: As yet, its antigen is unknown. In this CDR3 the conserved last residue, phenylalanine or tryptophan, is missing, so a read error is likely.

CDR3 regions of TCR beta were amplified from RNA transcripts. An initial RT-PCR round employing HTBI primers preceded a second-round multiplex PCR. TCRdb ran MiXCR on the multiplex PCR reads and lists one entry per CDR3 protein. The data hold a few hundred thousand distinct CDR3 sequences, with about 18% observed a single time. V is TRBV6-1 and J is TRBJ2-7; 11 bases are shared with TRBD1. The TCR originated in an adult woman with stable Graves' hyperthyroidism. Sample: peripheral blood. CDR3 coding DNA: TGTGCCAGCAGTGCGGACAGGGGGCGCAACGAGCAGTACCTC. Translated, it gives CASSADRGRNEQYL.